The clone carrying this T cell receptor (beta chain) came up once. The antigen is unknown. The sample holds other DNA sequences that translate to the same CDR3. It was with 60 Vbeta and 13 Jbeta primers that the PCR ran. Method: immunoSEQ multiplex PCR; TCRdb's copy keeps in-frame clones and lacks some. The sample shows 190,000 or so clones, about 80% of them seen only once. The data originate from a study of cytomegalovirus exposure and HLA in healthy donors. Study-wide findings and caveats: Earlier results showed most TCR beta V segments being productive about 87% or about 30% of the time. Later on, an analysis showed TCR association rates differing by HLA locus, with DRB1 the most and HLA-C the fewest. Reportedly, TCR beta sequences accurately predicted HLA-A and HLA-B alleles in most subjects. Reportedly, cytomegalovirus status was diagnosed with high sensitivity and specificity.

This receptor was identified in a boy between 10 and 17 years old in good health and CMV-seronegative. The specimen was PBMCs.

The CDR3 sequence: CASSLTGGTEAFF. Written as DNA, the CDR3 is TGTGCCAGCAGTTTAACAGGGGGCACTGAAGCTTTCTTT. The chain employs TRBV7-9 and TRBJ1-1, with TRBD1 identical over 8 bases. Germline CDR1 reads SEHNR; CDR2 reads FQNEAQ (reference sequence). CDR3 length equals 13 residues. Unmatched junction bases numbered 4, after V lost 6 bases and J lost 4 bases.